This is a list of T cell receptor beta chains from one sample in a study of cytomegalovirus exposure and HLA in healthy donors. Clones were sequenced by immunoSEQ multiplex PCR, and TCRdb holds only the in-frame ones, with some missing. The data show about 140,000 clones, 70% to 90% seen once. Sequenced sample: PBMCs. The receptor source for this set is a young woman in good health and CMV-seronegative. Both conserved end residues are part of each CDR3. A D gene is named only where the DNA matches it firmly. Size values are once, few and many counts, or a class for expanded clones, and some rows have none.

>TRBJ1-1|TRBD1|-|TRBV5-5
TGTGCCAGCAGCCTCGGGGGGACAGGGGTCAAGAACACTGAAGCTTTCTTT
CASSLGGTGVKNTEAFF
>TRBJ2-5|-|-|TRBV5-1
TGCGCCAGCAGCTTGGCTTCGGCTAGTTTCGAGACCCAGTACTTC
CASSLASASFETQYF
>TRBJ1-5|-|-|TRBV6-1
TGTGCCAGCAGTGAGCAGATAATTAATCAGCCCCAGCATTTT
CASSEQIINQPQHF
>TRBJ2-7|-|-|TRBV9
TGTGCCAGCAGCGCGGGACACACCAACTCCTACGAGCAGTACTTC
CASSAGHTNSYEQYF
>TRBJ1-2|-|once|TRBV7-8
TGTGCCAGCAGCTTAGGGGGGTTGGGGGCGTTCGGCTACACCTTC
CASSLGGLGAFGYTF
>TRBJ2-4|-|-|TRBV29-1
TGCAGCGTTGTTGGGGAGTCCAAAAACATTCAGTACTTC
CSVVGESKNIQYF
>TRBJ1-5|TRBD1|-|TRBV19
TGTGCCAGTAGTATAGACAGGGACAGGCTGACGTCTTATAGCAATCAGCCCCAGCATTTT
CASSIDRDRLTSYSNQPQHF
>TRBJ2-7|TRBD1|-|TRBV5-4
TGTGCCAGCAGCCCCAACCCCGGGACAGGGAACTACGAGCAGTACTTC
CASSPNPGTGNYEQYF
>TRBJ1-1|-|-|TRBV29-1
TGCAGCGTTGTCCAGGGGAACACTGAAGCTTTCTTT
CSVVQGNTEAFF
>TRBJ2-7|TRBD2|-|TRBV6-1
TGTGCCAGCAGTGCGGACAGGCCCAGACTAGCGGCGTACGAGCAGTACTTC
CASSADRPRLAAYEQYF
>TRBJ1-1|-|-|TRBV5-1
TGCGCCAGCAGCTTCGCGGGGAGGGACACTGAAGCTTTCTTT
CASSFAGRDTEAFF
>TRBJ1-2|-|-|TRBV5-6
TGTGCCAGCAGACGGGGGACTGCCACAGGTAATGGCTACACCTTC
CASRRGTATGNGYTF
>TRBJ1-5|-|-|TRBV2
TGTGCCAGCAGTGCAGGGGTCGAACAGCCCCAGCATTTT
CASSAGVEQPQHF
>TRBJ1-6|TRBD1|-|TRBV27
TGTGCCAGCAGACGACTAGAGGGGGCGTCTGGTTCACCCCTCCACTTT
CASRRLEGASGSPLHF
>TRBJ2-1|TRBD2|-|TRBV10-3
TGTGCCATCGGGCTAGCGGGGGGGACCTCCTACAATGAGCAGTTCTTC
CAIGLAGGTSYNEQFF
>TRBJ2-7|-|few|TRBV7-9
TGTGCCAGCAGCTCGCCGCGGTTTGATGCCGAGCAGTACTTC
CASSSPRFDAEQYF
>TRBJ1-2|-|-|TRBV14
TGTGCCAGCAGCCAAGCAGGGGTTCATGGCTACACCTTC
CASSQAGVHGYTF
>TRBJ2-1|-|-|TRBV6-6
TGTGCCAGCAGTTACTCGATCAGGGGTGAGTTCTTC
CASSYSIRGEFF
>TRBJ2-2|-|-|TRBV2
TGTGCCAGCAGTAACAGGGTTCCCGGGGAGCTGTTTTTT
CASSNRVPGELFF
>TRBJ1-2|-|-|TRBV7-2
TGTGCCAGCAGCTTTCTACCCCGCCTTAACTATGGCTACACCTTC
CASSFLPRLNYGYTF
>TRBJ1-5|-|-|TRBV19
TGTGCCAGTAGCCCCCCCTGGGGGGATCAGCCCCAGCATTTT
CASSPPWGDQPQHF
>TRBJ1-1|TRBD1|-|TRBV5-1
TGCGCCAGCAGCTATTGGGACAGATTGAACACTGAAGCTTTCTTT
CASSYWDRLNTEAFF
>TRBJ1-2|TRBD1|-|TRBV5-1
TGCGCCAGCAGCCGAACGGGACAGGGTTATAACTATGGCTACACCTTC
CASSRTGQGYNYGYTF
>TRBJ1-2|TRBD1|once|TRBV25-1
TGTGCCAGCAGTGGCCGGGACAGCTACTATGGCTACACCTTC
CASSGRDSYYGYTF
>TRBJ2-7|-|-|TRBV28
TGTGCCAGCAGAACCCACAGGGATGGAGACGAGCAGTACTTC
CASRTHRDGDEQYF
>TRBJ1-5|-|once|TRBV7-2
TGTGCCAGCAGCTTAAATTCCCCCTACAGCAATCAGCCCCAGCATTTT
CASSLNSPYSNQPQHF
>TRBJ2-5|-|-|TRBV7-2
TGTGCCAGCAGCTTGACCCGGGATAGGCAAGAGACCCAGTACTTC
CASSLTRDRQETQYF
>TRBJ1-5|-|-|TRBV6-6
TGTGCCAGCAGTTTCAGGAATCAGCCCCAGCATTTT
CASSFRNQPQHF
>TRBJ1-5|-|-|TRBV19
TGTGCCAGTAGTATACGAACGAGGAATAGCAATCAGCCCCAGCATTTT
CASSIRTRNSNQPQHF
>TRBJ2-5|TRBD2|-|TRBV5-6
TGTGCCAGCAGCTGGGGACTAGCAGGGAAAGAGACCCAGTACTTC
CASSWGLAGKETQYF
>TRBJ2-3|TRBD1|-|TRBV5-1
TGCGCCAGCAGCTTACCGCAGGGGGCAGATACGCAGTATTTT
CASSLPQGADTQYF
>TRBJ1-6|-|-|TRBV19
TGTGCCAGTATCCCGGATGCTCGAGGGAGGTCACCCCTCCACTTT
CASIPDARGRSPLHF
>TRBJ2-7|-|-|TRBV6-1
TGTGCCAGCAGTGAAATCCAGGGACTCACCTACGAGCAGTACTTC
CASSEIQGLTYEQYF
>TRBJ1-3|-|-|TRBV7-2
TGTGCCAGCAGCTTATCCAGGGCTGGAAACACCATATATTTT
CASSLSRAGNTIYF
>TRBJ2-1|TRBD1|-|TRBV29-1
TGCAGCGCTTACAGGGGCAATGAGCAGTTCTTC
CSAYRGNEQFF
>TRBJ1-3|-|once|TRBV25-1
TGTGCCAGCAGTAAACAGGGTCGAGGTTCTGGAAACACCATATATTTT
CASSKQGRGSGNTIYF
>TRBJ2-7|TRBD1|few|TRBV2
TGTGCCAGCAGCAGGGGGAAGGACGAGCAGTACTTC
CASSRGKDEQYF